A selection of T cell receptor beta chains follows, all from one sample in a study of blood T cells in healthy people across ages. One entry per CDR3 protein, called by TCRdb with MiXCR from the 5' RACE reads. The data hold roughly 1,700,000 distinct CDR3 sequences, with 28% observed a single time. Sequencing used blood. Receptors were obtained from a young woman in good health. CDR3s include the opening cysteine and the closing phenylalanine or tryptophan. The order of the fields is J gene, V gene, D gene, clone size, CDR3 protein. The D gene is left open where the match is weak. Only some rows state a clone size, as once, few, many or a class for expanded clones.

>TRBJ2-3|TRBV29-1|NA|few
CSVEVTRTDTQYF
>TRBJ1-1|TRBV27|NA|few
CASSPRGDPTEAFF
>TRBJ2-2|TRBV2|TRBD2|NA
CASLPGTSVTGELFF
>TRBJ2-5|TRBV24-1|NA|many
CATSGGSGQETQYF
>TRBJ2-5|TRBV7-2|NA|few
CASSLVAGAAETQYF
>TRBJ2-1|TRBV5-6|NA|few
CASSFWERNYNEQFF
>NA|TRBV7-2|TRBD2|few
CASSSTGGRGFYEQYF
>TRBJ2-5|TRBV14|TRBD1|NA
CASSQYGTGGFAQYF
>TRBJ1-5|TRBV6-6|NA|NA
CASRNSGNQPQHF
>TRBJ1-4|TRBV6-5|NA|many
CASSYSGGGEKLFF
>TRBJ1-4|TRBV7-2|NA|NA
CASSPGEKMKLFF
>TRBJ2-4|TRBV29-1|TRBD2|many
CSVESFGGGGDKNIQYF
>TRBJ2-1|TRBV4-3|NA|NA
CASSQDFRSDEQFF
>TRBJ2-7|TRBV30|NA|NA
CAHSAGPHEQYF
>TRBJ2-7|TRBV9|NA|NA
CASSVEGTGYEQYF
>TRBJ1-2|TRBV4-1|NA|NA
CASSDLVGGDYGYTF
>TRBJ2-3|TRBV29-1|NA|NA
CSVETQDTQYF
>TRBJ2-5|TRBV29-1|TRBD2|few
CSLAGINQETQYF
>TRBJ2-3|TRBV24-1|NA|few
CATAPGGQYTDTQYF
>TRBJ2-1|TRBV6-5|NA|many
CASSPGAGEQFF
>TRBJ2-5|TRBV3-1|TRBD2|NA
CASSQQGLAGRKETQYF
>TRBJ2-3|TRBV7-7|NA|many
CASSPGPGGPDTQYF
>TRBJ2-3|TRBV7-2|TRBD2|NA
CASSFERGGRDTQYF
>TRBJ2-7|TRBV6-6|TRBD2|few
CASSTGLAGRYEQYF
>TRBJ2-5|TRBV10-3|TRBD1|NA
CATLGQYQETQYF
>TRBJ2-1|TRBV6-2/TRBV6-3|TRBD2|NA
CASSLTSGEDINEQFF
>TRBJ2-2|TRBV2|TRBD2|NA
CASSVASGRAGELFF
>TRBJ2-1|TRBV12-3/TRBV12-4|NA|NA
CASSLTTGDRYNEQFF
>TRBJ1-5|TRBV28|NA|few
CASSLGGGKFNQPQHF
>TRBJ1-3|TRBV6-6|TRBD1|NA
CASSYGTGFSGNTIYF
>TRBJ2-1|TRBV11-3|NA|NA
CASSLVASNEQFF
>TRBJ2-5|TRBV12-5|NA|NA
CASGLDGERAQYF
>TRBJ1-5|TRBV5-1|TRBD1|many
CASSLAGGPNQPQHF
>TRBJ2-6|TRBV15|NA|few
CATRTDRSSGANVLTF
>TRBJ1-2|TRBV7-2|NA|few
CASGPGPLGYGYTF
>TRBJ2-7|TRBV6-2/TRBV6-3|TRBD2|NA
CASTSRGTSSYEQYF
>TRBJ2-2|TRBV9|NA|NA
CASSVSTGELFF
>TRBJ2-3|TRBV4-3|TRBD2|NA
CASSQTSGGVTDTQYF